This TCR beta chain was sequenced for a study of cytomegalovirus exposure and HLA in healthy donors. Whole-study findings and limits: In a later analysis, V- and J-gene trimming of beta chains associated with a DCLRE1C missense variant, replicated independently.

Donors consisted of healthy bone marrow donors. A remark on this clone: Its target is unknown.

V lost 5 bases to trimming and J lost 5 bases, with 24 bases between them. This CDR3 region has 17 residues. The germline V gene encodes CDR1 SGHTA and CDR2 FQGNSA. 13 Jbeta primers and 60 Vbeta primers were used for the PCR. Sequencing used immunoSEQ multiplex PCR; TCRdb keeps in-frame clones, though not all of them. Among approximately 150,000 clones listed, 65% to 85% were seen once. This sequence joins TRBV7-2 and TRBJ2-5; no reliable D call. This TCR was sampled from a woman in her 40s in good health and CMV-seropositive. What was sequenced was PBMCs. This chain's CDR3 is CASSRSALFNERETQYF. The CDR3 DNA sequence: TGTGCCAGCAGCCGTAGTGCGCTTTTCAATGAGAGGGAGACCCAGTACTTC.